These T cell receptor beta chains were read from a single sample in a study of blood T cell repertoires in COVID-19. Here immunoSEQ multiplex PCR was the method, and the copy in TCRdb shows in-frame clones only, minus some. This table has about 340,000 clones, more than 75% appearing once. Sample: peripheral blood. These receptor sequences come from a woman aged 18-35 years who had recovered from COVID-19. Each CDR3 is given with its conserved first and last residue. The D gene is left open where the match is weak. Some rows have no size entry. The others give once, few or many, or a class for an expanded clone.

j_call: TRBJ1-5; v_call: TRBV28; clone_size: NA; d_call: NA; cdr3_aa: CASSLQIVSNQPQHF; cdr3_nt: TGTGCCAGCAGTTTACAGATCGTAAGCAATCAGCCCCAGCATTTT
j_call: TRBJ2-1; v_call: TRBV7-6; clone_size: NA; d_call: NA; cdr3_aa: CASSLLSSSYNEQFF; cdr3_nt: TGTGCCAGCAGCTTATTGTCGAGCTCCTACAATGAGCAGTTCTTC
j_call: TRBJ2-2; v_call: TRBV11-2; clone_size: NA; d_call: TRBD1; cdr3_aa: CASSFIQGAHTGELFF; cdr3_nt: TGTGCCAGCAGCTTTATACAGGGGGCGCACACCGGGGAGCTGTTTTTT
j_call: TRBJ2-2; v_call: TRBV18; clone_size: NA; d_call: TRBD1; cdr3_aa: CASSPGTGRTGELFF; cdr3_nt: TGTGCCAGCTCACCGGGGACAGGGAGAACCGGGGAGCTGTTTTTT
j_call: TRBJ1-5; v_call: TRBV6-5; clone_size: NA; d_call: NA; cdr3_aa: CASSYGGYSNQPQHF; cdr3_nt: TGTGCCAGCAGTTACGGCGGTTATAGCAATCAGCCCCAGCATTTT
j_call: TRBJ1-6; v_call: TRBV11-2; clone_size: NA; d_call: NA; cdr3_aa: CASSLGHREPLHF; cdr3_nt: TGTGCCAGCAGCTTAGGTCACAGGGAACCCCTCCACTTT
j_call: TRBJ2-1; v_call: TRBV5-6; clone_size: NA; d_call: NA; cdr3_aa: CASSLRHTSYNEQFF; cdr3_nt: TGTGCCAGCAGCCTTAGACATACCTCCTACAATGAGCAGTTCTTC
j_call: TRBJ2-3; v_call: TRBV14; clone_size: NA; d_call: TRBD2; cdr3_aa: CASSPPSGRAGDTQYF; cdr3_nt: TGTGCCAGCAGCCCCCCTAGCGGGAGGGCCGGAGATACGCAGTATTTT
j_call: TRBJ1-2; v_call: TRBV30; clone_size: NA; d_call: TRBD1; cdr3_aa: CAWSAPPTGAGYTF; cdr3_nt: TGTGCCTGGAGTGCCCCGCCGACAGGGGCAGGCTACACCTTC
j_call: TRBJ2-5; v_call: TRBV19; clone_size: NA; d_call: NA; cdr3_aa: CASRKNWNPTGTQYF; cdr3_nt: TGTGCCAGTAGAAAAAACTGGAATCCGACGGGGACCCAGTACTTC
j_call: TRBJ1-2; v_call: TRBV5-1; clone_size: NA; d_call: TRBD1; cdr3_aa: CASSPQGASNYGYTF; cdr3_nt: TGCGCCAGCAGCCCGCAGGGGGCTTCTAACTATGGCTACACCTTC
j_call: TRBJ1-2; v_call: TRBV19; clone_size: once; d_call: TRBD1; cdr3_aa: CASSTTGGNYGYTF; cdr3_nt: TGTGCCAGTAGTACGACAGGGGGTAACTATGGCTACACCTTC
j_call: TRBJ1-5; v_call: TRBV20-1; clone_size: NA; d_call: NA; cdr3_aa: CSASGQFNQPQHF; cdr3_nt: TGCAGTGCTAGTGGTCAGTTCAATCAGCCCCAGCATTTT
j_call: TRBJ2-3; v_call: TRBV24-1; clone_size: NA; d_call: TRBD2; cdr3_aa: CATSAWGRGTDTQYF; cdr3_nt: TGTGCCACCAGTGCTTGGGGGAGGGGCACAGATACGCAGTATTTT
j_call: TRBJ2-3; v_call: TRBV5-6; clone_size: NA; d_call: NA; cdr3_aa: CASSLQGASTDTQYF; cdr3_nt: TGTGCCAGCAGCTTGCAGGGTGCTAGCACAGATACGCAGTATTTT
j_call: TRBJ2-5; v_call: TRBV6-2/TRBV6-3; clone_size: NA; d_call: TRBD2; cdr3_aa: CASSPRLAGETQYF; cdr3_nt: TGTGCCAGCAGTCCCAGACTAGCCGGAGAGACCCAGTACTTC
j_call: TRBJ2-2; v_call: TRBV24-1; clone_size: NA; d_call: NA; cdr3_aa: CATSDAGGHTGELFF; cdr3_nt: TGTGCCACCAGTGATGCCGGGGGACACACCGGGGAGCTGTTTTTT
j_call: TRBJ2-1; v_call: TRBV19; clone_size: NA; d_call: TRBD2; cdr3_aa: CASSIDLTGLAFNEQFF; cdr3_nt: TGTGCCAGTAGTATAGATCTAACGGGACTAGCCTTCAATGAGCAGTTCTTC
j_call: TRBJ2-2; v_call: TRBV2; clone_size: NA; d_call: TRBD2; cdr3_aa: CASSERLAGVSGELFF; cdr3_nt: TGTGCCAGCAGTGAACGGCTAGCGGGAGTCTCTGGGGAGCTGTTTTTT
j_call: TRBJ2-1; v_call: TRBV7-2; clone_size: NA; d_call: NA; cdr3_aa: CASSLAEERNNEQFF; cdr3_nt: TGTGCCAGCAGCTTAGCGGAGGAGCGAAACAATGAGCAGTTCTTC
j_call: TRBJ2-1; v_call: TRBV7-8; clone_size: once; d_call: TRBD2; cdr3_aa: CASSLTSGYNEQFF; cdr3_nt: TGTGCCAGCAGCTTAACTAGCGGTTACAATGAGCAGTTCTTC
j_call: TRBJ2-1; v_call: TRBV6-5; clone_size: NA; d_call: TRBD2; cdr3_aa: CASSLTSGEQFF; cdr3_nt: TGTGCCAGCAGCCTTACTAGCGGAGAGCAGTTCTTC
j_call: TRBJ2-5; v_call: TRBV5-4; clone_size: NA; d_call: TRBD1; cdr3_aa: CASSTGQGVVETQYF; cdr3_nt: TGTGCCAGCAGCACCGGACAGGGGGTCGTAGAGACCCAGTACTTC
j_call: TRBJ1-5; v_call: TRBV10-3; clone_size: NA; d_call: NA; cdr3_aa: CAISESLTGTHQPQHF; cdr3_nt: TGTGCCATCAGTGAGTCCTTAACCGGGACACATCAGCCCCAGCATTTT
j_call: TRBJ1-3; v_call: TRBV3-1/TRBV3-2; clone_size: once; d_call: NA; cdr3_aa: CASSQASGEGNTIYF; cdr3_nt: TGTGCCAGCAGCCAAGCATCAGGGGAAGGAAACACCATATATTTT
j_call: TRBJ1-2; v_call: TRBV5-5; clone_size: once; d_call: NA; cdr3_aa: CASSRVSGFYGYTF; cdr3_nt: TGTGCCAGCAGCCGTGTTTCAGGATTCTATGGCTACACCTTC
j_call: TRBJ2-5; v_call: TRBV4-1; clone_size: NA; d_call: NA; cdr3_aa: CASSQVQGRGETQYF; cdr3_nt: TGCGCCAGCAGCCAAGTGCAGGGGAGAGGTGAGACCCAGTACTTC
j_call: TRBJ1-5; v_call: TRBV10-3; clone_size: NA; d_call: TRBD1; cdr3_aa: CAISEWGQAGGQPQHF; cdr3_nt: TGTGCCATCAGTGAGTGGGGACAGGCAGGGGGTCAGCCCCAGCATTTT
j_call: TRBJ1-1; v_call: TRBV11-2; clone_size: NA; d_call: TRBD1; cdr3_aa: CASSRTGVRPGAEAFF; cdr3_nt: TGTGCCAGCAGCCGGACAGGGGTGAGGCCTGGGGCTGAAGCTTTCTTT
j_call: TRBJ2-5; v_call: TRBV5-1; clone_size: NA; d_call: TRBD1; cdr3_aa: CASSLQGTGQETQYF; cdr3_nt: TGCGCCAGCAGCTTGCAGGGGACAGGGCAAGAGACCCAGTACTTC
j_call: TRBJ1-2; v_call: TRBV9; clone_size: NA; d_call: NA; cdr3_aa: CASSVEGQPYGYTF; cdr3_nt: TGTGCCAGCAGCGTAGAAGGACAACCCTATGGCTACACCTTC
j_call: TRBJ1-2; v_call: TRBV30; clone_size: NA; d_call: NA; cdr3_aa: CAWSRHPGYGYTF; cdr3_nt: TGTGCCTGGAGTCGACACCCCGGCTATGGCTACACCTTC
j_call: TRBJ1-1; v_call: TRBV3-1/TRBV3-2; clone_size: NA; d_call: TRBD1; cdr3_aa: CASSQGSQGAQGTEAFF; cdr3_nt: TGTGCCAGCAGCCAAGGATCACAGGGGGCGCAAGGGACTGAAGCTTTCTTT
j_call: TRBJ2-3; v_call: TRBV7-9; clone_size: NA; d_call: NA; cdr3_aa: CASSPPSGGDTDTQYF; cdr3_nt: TGTGCCAGCAGCCCGCCGAGTGGAGGGGACACAGATACGCAGTATTTT
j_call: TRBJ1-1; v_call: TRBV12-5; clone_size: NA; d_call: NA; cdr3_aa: CASGPPGQFEAFF; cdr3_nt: TGTGCTAGTGGTCCTCCAGGACAGTTTGAAGCTTTCTTT
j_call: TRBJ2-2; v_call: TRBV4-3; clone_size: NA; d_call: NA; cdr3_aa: CASSPSQGSTGELFF; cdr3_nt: TGCGCCAGCAGCCCCAGCCAGGGGTCCACCGGGGAGCTGTTTTTT
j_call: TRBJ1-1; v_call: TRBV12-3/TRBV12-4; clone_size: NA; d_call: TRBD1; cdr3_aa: CASRGYRGTEAFF; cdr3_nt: TGTGCCAGCAGGGGTTACAGGGGGACTGAAGCTTTCTTT
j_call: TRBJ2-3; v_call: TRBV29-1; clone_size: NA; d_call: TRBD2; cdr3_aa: CSVVAGAVTDTQYF; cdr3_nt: TGCAGCGTTGTAGCGGGAGCAGTAACAGATACGCAGTATTTT
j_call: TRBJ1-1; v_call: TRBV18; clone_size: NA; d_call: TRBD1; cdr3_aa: CASSPSIYRGRNTEAFF; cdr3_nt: TGTGCCAGCTCACCATCTATTTACAGGGGGAGGAACACTGAAGCTTTCTTT
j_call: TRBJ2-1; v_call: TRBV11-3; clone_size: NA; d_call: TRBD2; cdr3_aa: CASSKLAGGTEQFF; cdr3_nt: TGTGCCAGCAGCAAACTAGCGGGAGGTACGGAGCAGTTCTTC
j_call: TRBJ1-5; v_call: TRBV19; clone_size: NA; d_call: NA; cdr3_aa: CASAFRGAGYSNQPQHF; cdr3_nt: TGTGCCAGTGCCTTCCGGGGGGCCGGGTATAGCAATCAGCCCCAGCATTTT
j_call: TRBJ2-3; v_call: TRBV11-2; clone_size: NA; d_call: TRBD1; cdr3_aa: CASSLEWDSVPPVTDTQYF; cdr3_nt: TGTGCCAGCAGCTTGGAGTGGGACAGCGTACCACCTGTCACAGATACGCAGTATTTT
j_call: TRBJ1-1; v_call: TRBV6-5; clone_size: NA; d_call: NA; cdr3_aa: CASSPPADRNTEAFF; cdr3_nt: TGTGCCAGCAGCCCCCCCGCGGACAGGAACACTGAAGCTTTCTTT
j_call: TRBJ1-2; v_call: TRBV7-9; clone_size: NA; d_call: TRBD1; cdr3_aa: CASSLAEGAVGYTF; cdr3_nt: TGTGCCAGCAGCTTAGCGGAGGGGGCGGTTGGCTACACCTTC
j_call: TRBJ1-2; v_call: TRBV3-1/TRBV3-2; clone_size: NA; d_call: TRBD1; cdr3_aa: CASSQDRFYGYTF; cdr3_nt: TGTGCCAGCAGCCAGGACAGGTTCTATGGCTACACCTTC
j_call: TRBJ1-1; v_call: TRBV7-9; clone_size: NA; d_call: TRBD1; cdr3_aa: CASRLTGGENTEAFF; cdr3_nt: TGTGCCAGCAGGCTTACAGGGGGCGAGAACACTGAAGCTTTCTTT
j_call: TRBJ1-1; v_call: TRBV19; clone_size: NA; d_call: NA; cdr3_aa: CATSWLGSTEAFF; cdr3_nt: TGTGCCACCTCGTGGTTGGGCTCCACTGAAGCTTTCTTT
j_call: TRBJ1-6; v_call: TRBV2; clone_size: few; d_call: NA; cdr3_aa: CASSGPEGEVYNSPLHF; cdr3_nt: TGTGCCAGCAGTGGCCCCGAGGGAGAGGTTTATAATTCACCCCTCCACTTT
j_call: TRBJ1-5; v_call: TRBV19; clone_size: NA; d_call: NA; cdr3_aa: CASSIDRPYSNQPQHF; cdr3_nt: TGTGCCAGTAGTATAGACAGGCCCTATAGCAATCAGCCCCAGCATTTT
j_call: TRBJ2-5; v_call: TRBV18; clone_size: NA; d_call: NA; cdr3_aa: CASSPPSGKETQYF; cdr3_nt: TGTGCCAGCTCACCACCGTCAGGGAAAGAGACCCAGTACTTC
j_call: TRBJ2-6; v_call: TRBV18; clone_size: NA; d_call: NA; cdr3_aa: CASSRGSGANVLTF; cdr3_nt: TGTGCCAGCTCCCGCGGCTCTGGGGCCAACGTCCTGACTTTC
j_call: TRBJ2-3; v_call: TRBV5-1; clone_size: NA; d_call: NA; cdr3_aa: CASSLSNRADTQYF; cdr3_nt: TGCGCCAGCAGCTTGAGTAACAGGGCAGATACGCAGTATTTT
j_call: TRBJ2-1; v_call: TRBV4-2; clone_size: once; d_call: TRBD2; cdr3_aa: CASSPRTSGPDEEQFF; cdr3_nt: TGTGCCAGCAGTCCGAGGACTAGCGGCCCGGATGAGGAGCAGTTCTTC
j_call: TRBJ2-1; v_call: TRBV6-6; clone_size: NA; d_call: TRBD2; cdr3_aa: CASSYLTSGLYNEQFF; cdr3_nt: TGTGCCAGCAGTTACCTGACTAGCGGTCTGTACAATGAGCAGTTCTTC
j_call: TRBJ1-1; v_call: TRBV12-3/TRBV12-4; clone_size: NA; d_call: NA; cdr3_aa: CASSDRNTEAFF; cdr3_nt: TGTGCCAGCAGCGACAGGAACACTGAAGCTTTCTTT